The 3 T cell receptor beta chains below come from one sample, sequenced in a study of shared clonotypes between healthy human individuals. Generated by immunoSEQ multiplex PCR, the TCRdb table keeps only in-frame clones and is missing some. The sample records 850,000 to 1,100,000 clones, approximately 75% being singletons. Sequences were obtained from memory CD4+ T cells from PBMCs. Subset: CD45RA-negative fraction. All receptors come from a man in his late teens or twenties in good health. Some clones in this sample may be carry-over from other donors' samples.

V and J are TRBV11-1 and TRBJ2-1, with D unresolved. The CDR3 spans 14 residues. Trimming shortened V by 0 bases and J by 5 bases, and 8 bases separated the two germline ends. From germline, CDR1 is SGHAT and CDR2 FQDESV (reference sequence). CDR3 sequence (DNA): TGTGCCAGCAGCTTAGCAGGTCCCAACAATGAGCAGTTCTTC. Encoded protein: CASSLAGPNNEQFF.

The chain is built from TRBV7-7 and TRBJ2-5, with 7 bases that match TRBD1. Germline CDR1 is SSHAT and CDR2 is FNYEAQ (reference sequence). The CDR3 is 15 amino acids. V lost 5 bases to trimming and J lost 4 bases; unmatched junction nucleotides: 10. The CDR3 sequence: CASSRVRGRVETQYF. For the CDR3, the DNA is TGTGCCAGCAGCCGAGTGAGGGGGCGCGTAGAGACCCAGTACTTC.

V usage is TRBV30 and J usage is TRBJ1-5; D perhaps matches TRBD1 (5 bases). Trimming took 0 bases from V and 5 from J, leaving 8 bases between them. The CDR3 spans 13 residues. Germline CDR1 and CDR2: GTSNPN and SVGIG (reference sequence). The CDR3 DNA reads as TGTGCCTGGAGTGTGTCCAGGGATCAGCCCCAGCATTTT. Residues: CAWSVSRDQPQHF.